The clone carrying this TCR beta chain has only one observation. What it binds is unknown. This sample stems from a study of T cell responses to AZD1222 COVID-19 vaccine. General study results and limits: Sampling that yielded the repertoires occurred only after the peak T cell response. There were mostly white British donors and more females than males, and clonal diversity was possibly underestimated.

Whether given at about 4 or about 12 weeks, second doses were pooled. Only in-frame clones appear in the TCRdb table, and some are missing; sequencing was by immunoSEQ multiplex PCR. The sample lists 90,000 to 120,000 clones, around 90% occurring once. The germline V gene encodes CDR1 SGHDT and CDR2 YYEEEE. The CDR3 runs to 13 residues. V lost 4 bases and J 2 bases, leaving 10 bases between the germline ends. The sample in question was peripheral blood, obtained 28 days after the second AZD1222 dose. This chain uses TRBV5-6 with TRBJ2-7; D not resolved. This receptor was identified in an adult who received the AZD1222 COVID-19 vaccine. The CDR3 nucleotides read TGTGCCAGCAGCCCCTGGCACACCTACGAGCAGTACTTC. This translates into CASSPWHTYEQYF.